This T cell receptor beta chain was recovered during a study of graft-versus-host responses after intestinal transplantation. This CDR3 is built from 14 residues. Trimming cost V 6 bases and J 7 bases, with 16 bases left between them. Looked up from germline, CDR1 is LNHDA and CDR2 is SQIVND (reference sequence). Data came from immunoSEQ multiplex PCR; TCRdb stores just in-frame clones and leaves some out. This table has 90,000 to 120,000 clones, roughly 86% appearing once. With respect to this clone: Its antigen is not identified.

The sample in question was unstimulated CD4+ T cells sorted from spleen or lymph node cells, obtained before transplant. This chain links TRBV19 with TRBJ2-1; D could derive from TRBD1 or TRBD2 (5 bases each). This clonotype was obtained from a human donor who was the organ donor for an intestinal transplant. The CDR3 loop reads CASSFFRDANEQFF. The DNA of the CDR3 is TGTGCCAGTAGCTTTTTCCGGGACGCAAATGAGCAGTTCTTC.